This T cell receptor beta chain was observed in a study of CD8 T cells in ankylosing spondylitis. Study-level results: Blood of patients with ankylosing spondylitis appeared to be characterized by a TCR beta motif of eight highly homologous variants.

For TCR beta, libraries came from quantitative 5'-RACE with molecular barcodes. Via MiXCR, TCRdb re-called the 5' RACE reads, giving one row per CDR3 protein. The repertoire has 350,000 or so distinct CDR3 sequences, 11% of them found once; the top ten carry roughly 9.1%. Germline lookup yields CDR1 MDHEN and CDR2 SYDVKM. With 6 bases clipped from V and 1 base from J, the junction kept 6 bases outside the gene matches. This CDR3 contains 16 residues. In regard to this clonotype: The antigen remains unidentified.

The chain joins TRBV28 to TRBJ2-3; TRBD2 matches at 11 bases. The specimen was blood, either unsorted or a sorted T cell fraction (not recorded which). This clonotype originated in a female donor with ankylosing spondylitis or in good health (not recorded which). The CDR3 DNA reads as TGTGCCAGCAGCTCTATACTAGCGGGGGGCACAGATACGCAGTATTTT. Its protein is CASSSILAGGTDTQYF.